A single sample gave rise to the 24 T cell receptor beta chains below, sequenced in a study of Ad26.COV2.S vaccination and SARS-CoV-2 variants. Assay: immunoSEQ multiplex PCR; the TCRdb copy retains only in-frame clones and omits some. Among a few hundred thousand clones listed, 87% were seen once. Documented treatment: about 20 received Ad26.COV2.S at low or high dose, single or two shots; about 5 received placebo; per-sample allocation not given. Samples were taken on day 63 after the first vaccine or placebo injection. The sample in question was peripheral blood, obtained in a trial of Ad26.COV2.S vaccine versus placebo. The origin of the receptors is a person between 18 and 65 years old who received the Ad26.COV2.S COVID-19 vaccine or a placebo.

This clone was detected only once. The V call is TRBV10-3, the J call TRBJ1-1; D ambiguous. Trimming cost V 3 bases and J 6 bases, with 11 bases left between them. The CDR3 length is 13 residues. The germline gives CDR1 ENHRY, CDR2 SYGVKD. CDR3 DNA: TGTGCCATCAGTGACCCAGAGTGGGCTGAAGCTTTCTTT. Translation gives CAISDPEWAEAFF.

V is TRBV6-5 and J is TRBJ2-3, with D tentatively TRBD1 (5 bases). Germline V gives CDR1 MNHEY, CDR2 SVGAGI. This CDR3 has 15 amino acids. Trimming pared 10 bases from V and 1 base from J, leaving 18 bases between. The CDR3 sequence is CATRFQGIGTDTQYF. CDR3 coding DNA: TGTGCCACCCGATTCCAGGGAATAGGCACAGATACGCAGTATTTT.

This clone showed up just once. The CDR3 protein is CASSPTGTGSYEQYF. The CDR3, as DNA: TGTGCCAGCTCACCTACCGGGACAGGCTCCTACGAGCAGTACTTC. The J gene is TRBJ2-7, the V gene TRBV18; 8 nucleotides align to TRBD1. This CDR3 contains 15 residues. V shed 3 bases, J shed 0 bases, and the junction held 4 bases outside the gene matches. The germline gives CDR1 KGHSH, CDR2 LQKENI.

The V gene is TRBV18, the J gene TRBJ2-5; tentative D call: TRBD1 (6 bases). The V gene lost 1 base and the J gene lost 5 bases, with 14 bases spanning the gap. Germline CDR1 KGHSH, CDR2 LQKENI. The CDR3 covers 15 residues. CDR3 DNA: TGTGCCAGCTCACCACTGGCAGGGGCGGTTGAGACCCAGTACTTC. Its translation is CASSPLAGAVETQYF.

The rearrangement uses TRBV11-3 and TRBJ1-1; TRBD1 might be the D (5 bases). CDR1 and CDR2 (germline): SGHNT, YENEEA. V was cut by 4 bases and J by 1 base, with 22 bases left in between. This CDR3 spans 18 amino acids. CDR3 amino acids: CASSSKFSPGRQNTEAFF. The CDR3 nucleotides read TGTGCCAGCAGCTCTAAATTTTCGCCAGGGCGCCAGAACACTGAAGCTTTCTTT. Supplemented by reference TRBV11-3 and TRBJ1-1, the full variable domain reads EAGVVQSPRYKIIEKKQPVAFWCNPISGHNTLYWYLQNLGQGPELLIRYENEEAVDDSQLPKDRFSAERLKGVDSTLKIQPAELGDSAVYLCASSSKFSPGRQNTEAFFGQGTRLTVV.

The rearrangement links TRBV19 to TRBJ2-7; 7 positions agree with TRBD2. Germline CDR1 reads LNHDA; CDR2 reads SQIVND (reference sequence). The CDR3 totals 14 residues. V was pared by 5 bases and J by 3 bases, with 7 bases of the junction left unmatched. The chain's CDR3 is CASSPWERDYEQYF. CDR3 sequence (DNA): TGTGCCAGTAGTCCCTGGGAGCGGGACTACGAGCAGTACTTC.

This chain joins TRBV4-1 and TRBJ1-3; weak D call: TRBD1 (5 bases). This CDR3 spans 16 amino acids. The V end was cut by 0 bases, the J end by 0 bases, with 9 bases between. Germline loops: CDR1 MGHRA, CDR2 YSYEKL. This CDR3 is CASSQETAYSGNTIYF. CDR3 sequence (DNA): TGCGCCAGCAGCCAAGAGACAGCTTACTCTGGAAACACCATATATTTT.

V usage is TRBV6-1 and J usage is TRBJ1-5, with D possibly TRBD1 on 5 matching bases. The CDR3 sequence is 16 residues long. V was trimmed by 4 bases and J by 5 bases, leaving 18 bases between them. Germline V gives CDR1 MNHNS, CDR2 SASEGT. This chain's CDR3 is CASSVRGTQAYQPQHF. In nucleotides, the CDR3 is TGTGCCAGCAGTGTACGCGGGACTCAGGCGTATCAGCCCCAGCATTTT.

The CDR3 nucleotides are TGTGCCAGTAGAGGGACATTCACCGGGGAGCTGTTTTTT. Translating gives CASRGTFTGELFF. This rearrangement joins TRBV19 to TRBJ2-2; perhaps TRBD1 as D (6 bases). Trimming took off 6 bases at V and 4 bases at J, with 9 bases between the two ends. CDR3 size: 13 residues. Germline loops: CDR1 LNHDA, CDR2 SQIVND (reference sequence). Variable domain in full (rest from reference TRBV19 and TRBJ2-2): DGGITQSPKYLFRKEGQNVTLSCEQNLNHDAMYWYRQDPGQGLRLIYYSQIVNDFQKGDIAEGYSVSREKKESFPLTVTSAQKNPTAFYLCASRGTFTGELFFGEGSRLTVL.

A note on this clone: This sample includes further DNA sequences coding for the same CDR3. The chain carries TRBV9 and TRBJ2-2; D unresolved. Germline lookup yields CDR1 SGDLS and CDR2 YYNGEE. Deletions cut 2 bases from V and 6 bases from J, with 2 bases between. The CDR3 sequence is 11 residues long. DNA for the CDR3: TGTGCCAGCAGCGTCGCCGGGGAGCTGTTTTTT. Amino acids: CASSVAGELFF.

The chain has TRBV19 and TRBJ1-1; the D gene is possibly TRBD1 (5 bases). Per germline, CDR1 LNHDA and CDR2 SQIVND (reference sequence). With 5 bases removed from V and 4 bases from J, the gap between germline ends came to 17 bases. This CDR3 comprises 15 residues. DNA of the CDR3: TGTGCCAGTAGTGTTCCCTCAATCGGGACCACTGAAGCTTTCTTT. This encodes CASSVPSIGTTEAFF.

The rearrangement uses TRBV7-2 and TRBJ2-2; tentatively, D is TRBD2 (6 bases). The germline CDR1 and CDR2 sequences are SGHTA and FQGNSA. Trimming took off 3 bases at V and 5 bases at J, with 13 bases between the two ends. The CDR3 loop spans 15 amino acids. The DNA for the CDR3 is TGTGCCAGCAGCTTTCTGGCGGGGAGGACCGGGGAGCTGTTTTTT. Its translation is CASSFLAGRTGELFF.

The chain is built from TRBV13 and TRBJ2-7; TRBD2 matches 12 bases. J was trimmed by 7 bases and V by 1 base; bases with no gene match: 8. CDR3 size: 16 residues. Germline V CDR1 and CDR2: PRHDT, FYEKMQ (reference sequence). The CDR3 coding sequence is TGTGCCAGCAGCTTAGCCCGGACTAGCGGGGCAGGAGAGCAGTACTTC. Translated: CASSLARTSGAGEQYF.

The chain uses TRBV7-8 and TRBJ1-1, with 9 nucleotides matching TRBD1. Germline V gene data show CDR1 as SGHVS and CDR2 as FQNEAQ. Trimming took 5 bases from V and 5 from J; bases not matched to a gene: 9. This CDR3 spans 15 amino acids. The CDR3 bases are TGTGCCAGCAGCCCCCGGGACAGGGTTTTTACTGAAGCTTTCTTT. The encoded protein is CASSPRDRVFTEAFF.

The rearrangement joins TRBV30 to TRBJ1-6, with D possibly matching TRBD1 (6 bases). Between the trimmed V and J ends, which lost 1 base and 8 bases, there was a span of 15 bases. The CDR3 consists of 15 residues. The germline V gene encodes CDR1 GTSNPN and CDR2 SVGIG (reference sequence). This CDR3 reads CAWSGGGRGDSPLHF. CDR3 sequence (DNA): TGTGCCTGGAGTGGTGGAGGCAGGGGTGATTCACCCCTCCACTTT.

The chain is built from TRBV5-1 and TRBJ1-1; perhaps TRBD1 as D (5 bases). V lost 4 bases and J 3 bases, leaving 13 bases between the germline ends. Per the germline V gene, CDR1 is SGHRS and CDR2 is YFSETQ. The CDR3 contains 14 residues. CDR3 coding DNA: TGCGCCAGCAGCATCAACGGGGGTTACACTGAAGCTTTCTTT. Its protein product is CASSINGGYTEAFF.

J is TRBJ2-1 and V is TRBV24-1, with TRBD1 identical over 12 bases. The germline V gene has CDR1 KGHDR and CDR2 SFDVKD. CDR3 size: 16 residues. The trim removed 3 bases at V and 3 bases at J, leaving 2 bases unmatched. The CDR3 sequence is CATSDGTGGYYNEQFF. In DNA form, the CDR3 reads TGTGCCACCAGTGATGGGACAGGGGGCTACTACAATGAGCAGTTCTTC.

This chain connects TRBV19 to TRBJ1-1; TRBD1 might be the D (5 bases). V was cut by 5 bases and J by 1 base, with 14 bases left in between. Germline values: CDR1 LNHDA, CDR2 SQIVND (reference sequence). The CDR3 is 15 residues long. CDR3 amino acids: CASSSHTGSNTEAFF. In nucleotides, the CDR3 is TGTGCCAGTAGTTCCCACACAGGCTCGAACACTGAAGCTTTCTTT.

V gene TRBV5-4 combines with J gene TRBJ2-7; 9 bases are shared with TRBD1. Germline V gives CDR1 SGHNT, CDR2 YYREEE (reference sequence). V was clipped by 3 bases and J by 5 bases; unmatched bases: 6. The CDR3 is made up of 14 amino acids. The CDR3 spells CASSSPGQGHEQYF. In DNA, the CDR3 is TGTGCCAGCAGCTCCCCGGGACAGGGACACGAGCAGTACTTC.

The rearrangement links TRBV2 to TRBJ2-7, with D unresolved. This CDR3 has 15 amino acids. With 3 bases removed from V and 0 bases from J, the gap between germline ends came to 12 bases. Germline V gene sequence: CDR1 SNHLY, CDR2 FYNNEI. The CDR3 bases are TGTGCCAGCAGTGAGATAGGCGGCACCTCCTACGAGCAGTACTTC. Encoded protein: CASSEIGGTSYEQYF.

This clone was counted a single time. V is TRBV29-1 and J is TRBJ2-1; 7 nucleotides agree with TRBD2. With 2 bases clipped from V and 2 bases from J, the junction kept 0 bases outside the gene matches. Germline V CDR1 and CDR2: SQVTM, ANQGSEA. The CDR3 runs to 13 residues. In DNA form, the CDR3 reads TGCAGCGTTGAACTAGCGGCCTACAATGAGCAGTTCTTC. Its protein product is CSVELAAYNEQFF.

This rearrangement joins TRBV19 to TRBJ1-5; 8 bases are a match to TRBD1. This CDR3 region has 15 residues. V lost 7 bases to trimming and J lost 0 bases; unmatched junction nucleotides: 5. Germline V CDR1 and CDR2: LNHDA, SQIVND (reference sequence). Here the CDR3 reads CASKTGAYSNQPQHF. As DNA, the CDR3 is TGTGCCAGTAAGACAGGGGCCTATAGCAATCAGCCCCAGCATTTT.

V and J are TRBV5-1 and TRBJ2-1; 9 bases line up with TRBD2. The V gene's germline CDR1 is SGHRS and CDR2 YFSETQ. The CDR3 has 15 residues. Trimming at V came to 5 bases and at J to 2 bases, leaving 5 bases not matched to a gene. DNA of the CDR3: TGCGCCAGCAGACCGACTAGCGGACCCTACAATGAGCAGTTCTTC. Protein product: CASRPTSGPYNEQFF.

The genes are TRBV15 and TRBJ2-7; D tentatively fits TRBD1 or TRBD2 (5 bases each). This CDR3 has 16 residues. The V gene's germline CDR1 is LNHNV and CDR2 YYDKDF (reference sequence). Trimming stripped 0 bases from V and 0 bases from J, with 12 bases between. The CDR3 spells CATSRDFGASSYEQYF. CDR3 bases: TGTGCCACCAGCAGAGATTTCGGGGCGAGCTCCTACGAGCAGTACTTC.